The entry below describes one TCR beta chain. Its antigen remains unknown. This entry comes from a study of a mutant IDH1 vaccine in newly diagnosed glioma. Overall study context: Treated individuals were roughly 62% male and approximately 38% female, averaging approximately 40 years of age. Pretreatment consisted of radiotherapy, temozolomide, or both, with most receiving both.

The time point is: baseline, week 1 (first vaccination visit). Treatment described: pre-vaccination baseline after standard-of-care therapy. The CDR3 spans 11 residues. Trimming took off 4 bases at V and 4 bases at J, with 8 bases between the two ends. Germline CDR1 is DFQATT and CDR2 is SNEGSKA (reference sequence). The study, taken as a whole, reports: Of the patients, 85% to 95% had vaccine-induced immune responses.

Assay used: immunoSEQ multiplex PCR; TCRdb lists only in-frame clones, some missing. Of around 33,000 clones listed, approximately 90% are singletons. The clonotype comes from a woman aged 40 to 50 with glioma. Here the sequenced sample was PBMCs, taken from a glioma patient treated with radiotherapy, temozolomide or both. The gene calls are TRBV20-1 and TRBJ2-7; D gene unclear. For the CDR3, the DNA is TGCAGTGCTACCGGAAGGTACGAGCAGTACTTC. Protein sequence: CSATGRYEQYF.